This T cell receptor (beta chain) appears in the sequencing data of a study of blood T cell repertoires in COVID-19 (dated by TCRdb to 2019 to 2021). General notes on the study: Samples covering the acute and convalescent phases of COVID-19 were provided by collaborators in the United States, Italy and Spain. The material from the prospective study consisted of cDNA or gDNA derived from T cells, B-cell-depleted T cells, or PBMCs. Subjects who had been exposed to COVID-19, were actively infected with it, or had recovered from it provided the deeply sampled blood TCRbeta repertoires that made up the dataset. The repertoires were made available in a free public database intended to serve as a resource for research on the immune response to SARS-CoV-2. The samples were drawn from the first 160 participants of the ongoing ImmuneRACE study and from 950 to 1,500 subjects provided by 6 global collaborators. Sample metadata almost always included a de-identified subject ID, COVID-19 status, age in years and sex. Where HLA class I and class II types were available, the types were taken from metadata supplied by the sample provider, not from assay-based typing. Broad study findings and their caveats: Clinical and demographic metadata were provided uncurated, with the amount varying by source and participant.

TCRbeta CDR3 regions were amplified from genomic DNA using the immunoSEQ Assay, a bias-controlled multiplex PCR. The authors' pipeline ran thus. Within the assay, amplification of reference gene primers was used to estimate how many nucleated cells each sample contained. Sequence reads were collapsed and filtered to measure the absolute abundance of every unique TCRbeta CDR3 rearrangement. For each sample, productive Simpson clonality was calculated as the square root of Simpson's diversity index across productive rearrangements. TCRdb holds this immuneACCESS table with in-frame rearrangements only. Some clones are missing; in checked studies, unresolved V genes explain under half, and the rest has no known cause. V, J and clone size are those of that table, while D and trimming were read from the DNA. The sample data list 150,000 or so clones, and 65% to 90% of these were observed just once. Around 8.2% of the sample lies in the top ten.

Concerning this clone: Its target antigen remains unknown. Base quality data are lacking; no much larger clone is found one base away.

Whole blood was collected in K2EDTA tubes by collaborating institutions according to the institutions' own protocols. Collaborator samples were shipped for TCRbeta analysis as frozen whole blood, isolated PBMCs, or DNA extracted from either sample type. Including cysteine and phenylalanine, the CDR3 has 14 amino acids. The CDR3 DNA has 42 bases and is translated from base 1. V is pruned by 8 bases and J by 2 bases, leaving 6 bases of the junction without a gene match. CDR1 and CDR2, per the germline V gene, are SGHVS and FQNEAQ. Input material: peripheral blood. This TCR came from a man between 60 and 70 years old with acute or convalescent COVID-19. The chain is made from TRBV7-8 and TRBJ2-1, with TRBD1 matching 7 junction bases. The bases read TGTGCCAGCTGCCGGGACAGTGCCTACAATGAGCAGTTCTTC. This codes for CASCRDSAYNEQFF.